Listed below are T cell receptor beta chains from one sample, sequenced in a study of response to subunit inactivated influenza vaccine. TCRdb re-derived calls from the RT-PCR reads in MiXCR, one entry per CDR3 protein. The sample includes 300,000 to 350,000 distinct CDR3 sequences, roughly 22% of them seen just once. The input for sequencing was PBMCs from blood, taken approximately 20 months after vaccination. These receptor sequences come from a man aged 50-75 years who received an inactivated influenza vaccine. Each CDR3 is given without its conserved first and last residue. Some rows mark clone size as missing; the rest say once, few, many or name a class of expanded clone.

TRBV9	few	TRBJ2-1	ASSVGVLQF
TRBV5-6	few	TRBJ1-1	ASSLDSFYSGQGGPTEAF
TRBV4-3	NA	TRBJ1-6	ASSHGTGVNSPLH
TRBV7-9	many	TRBJ1-4	ASSLPLGEKLF
TRBV4-1	NA	TRBJ1-4	ASSQVPKDNEKLF
TRBV29-1	NA	TRBJ2-5	SVEKKGNGLETQY
TRBV29-1	many	TRBJ1-1	SSGHLNTEAF
TRBV27	few	TRBJ1-2	ASSGGTGVRLANGYT
TRBV27	many	TRBJ2-3	ATSGLAGADTQY
TRBV6-2/TRBV6-3	NA	TRBJ2-7	ASSYGLAASYEQY
TRBV20-1	few	TRBJ1-6	SAPSLGQSSPLH
TRBV12-3/TRBV12-4	few	TRBJ2-7	ASTLSGSAYEQY
TRBV4-2	NA	TRBJ2-3	ASRTLSTDTQY
TRBV29-1	NA	TRBJ1-2	SVEDGRDRGHGYT
TRBV9	many	TRBJ1-3	ASSVGSGSGNTIY
TRBV6-1	once	TRBJ2-1	ASRGLAGARNEQF
TRBV28	many	TRBJ2-1	ASSSLGLAVINNEQF
TRBV9	NA	TRBJ2-2	ASSGDSTNTGELF
TRBV10-3	NA	TRBJ2-1	AISVAQVLSPNNEQF
TRBV9	NA	TRBJ2-1	ASSPSWPDEQF
TRBV20-1	NA	TRBJ1-2	SARGGSQNYGYT
TRBV18	few	TRBJ1-1	ASSPPGGGYTEAF
TRBV4-1	many	TRBJ1-2	ASSQGTGNSYGYT
TRBV7-2	few	TRBJ1-6	ASRPDGHSPLH
TRBV3-1	many	TRBJ1-2	ASSQGSRDYGYT
TRBV15	NA	NA	ATSRGYLYEQF
TRBV6-1	NA	TRBJ2-1	ASSEGLPGSYNEQF
TRBV6-5	NA	TRBJ2-5	ASSYDGGWGETQY